Below, one TCR beta chain is given with its context. Original handling: Researchers report that nucleated cell counts were estimated from reference gene primer amplification. Assay used: immunoSEQ multiplex PCR; TCRdb lists only in-frame clones, some missing. The V and J calls and the clone size are those of that table, but D and trimming were determined from the DNA. The sample lists roughly 160,000 clones; 79% were seen once. The V gene lost 5 bases and the J gene lost 2 bases, with 13 bases spanning the gap. In germline, CDR1 is SGHRS, CDR2 YFSETQ. There are 14 residues in the CDR3. This specimen belongs to a study of blood T cell repertoires in COVID-19. Cohorts were determined from participant-reported clinical history.

Sequences were obtained from PBMCs or T cells enriched from blood (not recorded which). This chain uses TRBV5-1 with TRBJ1-2; D not certain. The TCR was taken from a woman between 65 and 79 years old in a cohort exposed to, infected with or recovered from COVID-19 (not recorded which). CDR3: CASRRTGSNYGYTF. The CDR3 nucleotides read TGCGCCAGCAGGCGTACGGGATCCAACTATGGCTACACCTTC. Based on the CDR3 plus reference TRBV5-1 and TRBJ1-2, the full variable domain is KAGVTQTPRYLIKTRGQQVTLSCSPISGHRSVSWYQQTPGQGLQFLFEYFSETQRNKGNFPGRFSGRQFSNSRSEMNVSTLELGDSALYLCASRRTGSNYGYTFGSGTRLTVV.